One and the same sample provided the 21 T cell receptor beta chains below, sequenced in a study of blood T cell repertoires in COVID-19 (dated by TCRdb to about 2020). Library method: the immunoSEQ multiplex PCR assay. What TCRdb holds here is the immuneACCESS table cut down to in-frame rearrangements. Part of the clones is not present; checked against another copy, under half of the missing clones reflect an unresolved V gene, and the others are unexplained. Here the sample has about 62,000 clones; about 87% occur a single time. The ten largest clones take up roughly 0.94% of the sample. What was sequenced was peripheral blood. These receptors were collected from a man aged 70 or older with acute or convalescent COVID-19.

This clone has a handful of counts. The chain has TRBV6-1 and TRBJ1-3; 9 positions agree with TRBD1. J lost 0 bases, V lost 3 bases, and 0 bases had no gene match. Germline-derived CDR1 and CDR2 are MNHNS and SASEGT. The CDR3 runs 15 residues. CDR3 in amino acids: CASSETGGSGNTIYF. The CDR3 nucleotides are TGTGCCAGCAGTGAGACAGGGGGCTCTGGAAACACCATATATTTT.

The chain carries TRBV28 and TRBJ2-1; D gene ambiguous. V lost 1 base to trimming and J lost 4 bases, with 11 bases between them. The CDR3 is 15 residues long. Per germline, CDR1 MDHEN and CDR2 SYDVKM. The CDR3: CASSLSGKMYNEQFF. The CDR3 bases are TGTGCCAGCAGTTTATCAGGTAAAATGTACAATGAGCAGTTCTTC. Drawing the rest from reference TRBV28 and TRBJ2-1, the complete variable domain is DVKVTQSSRYLVKRTGEKVFLECVQDMDHENMFWYRQDPGLGLRLIYFSYDVKMKEKGDIPEGYSVSREKKERFSLILESASTNQTSMYLCASSLSGKMYNEQFFGPGTRLTVL.

The rearrangement links TRBV7-9 to TRBJ2-2, with D possibly being TRBD1 (5 bases). This CDR3 has 14 amino acids. Per germline, CDR1 SEHNR and CDR2 FQNEAQ (reference sequence). V lost 1 base, J lost 5 bases, and 8 bases lay in between. CDR3 sequence (DNA): TGTGCCAGCAGCTTAGAGACAGAGACCGGGGAGCTGTTTTTT. Amino acids: CASSLETETGELFF. The variable domain in full, completed from reference TRBV7-9 and TRBJ2-2, reads DTGVSQNPRHKITKRGQNVTFRCDPISEHNRLYWYRQTLGQGPEFLTYFQNEAQLEKSRLLSDRFSAERPKGSFSTLEIQRTEQGDSAMYLCASSLETETGELFFGEGSRLTVL.

The chain carries TRBV9 and TRBJ2-5, with 7 bases matching TRBD2. The germline gives CDR1 SGDLS, CDR2 YYNGEE. This CDR3 comprises 16 residues. With V trimmed by 0 bases and J by 2 bases, 7 bases remained unmatched. The chain's CDR3 is CASSVVERDPQETQYF. CDR3 nucleotides: TGTGCCAGCAGCGTAGTTGAGCGGGACCCTCAAGAGACCCAGTACTTC.

V and J are TRBV24-1 and TRBJ1-2; TRBD1 might be the D (6 bases). CDR1 and CDR2 from the germline V gene are KGHDR and SFDVKD. This CDR3 has 13 residues. V was trimmed by 5 bases and J by 4 bases, leaving 10 bases between them. The CDR3 here is CATSVPDSYGYTF. For the CDR3, the DNA is TGTGCCACCAGTGTCCCGGACAGCTATGGCTACACCTTC.

This rearrangement joins TRBV28 to TRBJ1-2; D gene uncertain. The CDR3 loop spans 12 amino acids. Trimming stripped 3 bases from V and 2 bases from J, with 4 bases between. Looked up from germline, CDR1 is MDHEN and CDR2 is SYDVKM. The CDR3 reads CASSFMNYGYTF. The CDR3 region has the DNA TGTGCCAGCAGTTTTATGAACTATGGCTACACCTTC.

This clone was detected only a few times. The V gene is TRBV19, the J gene TRBJ2-7, with TRBD2 matching over 8 bases. Germline values: CDR1 LNHDA, CDR2 SQIVND (reference sequence). The CDR3 runs 14 residues. The V and J ends lost 5 bases and 4 bases, in that order; junction bases with no gene match: 7. The CDR3 nucleotides are TGTGCCAGTAGTCTCGCGGGAGGCCCTTACGAGCAGTACTTC. Its protein is CASSLAGGPYEQYF.

The V gene is TRBV10-3, the J gene TRBJ1-2; 7 nucleotides agree with TRBD1. V gave up 2 bases and J gave up 4 bases; unmatched junction bases: 19. The CDR3 has 19 amino acids. The V gene's germline CDR1 is ENHRY and CDR2 SYGVKD. The CDR3 spells CAISEPRTGHTQGGYGYTF. The CDR3 DNA reads TGTGCCATCAGTGAGCCCCGGACAGGTCATACTCAGGGTGGCTATGGCTACACCTTC.

In DNA form, the CDR3 reads TGTGCCAGCAGTGAAGGGCTAGCGCTAGGGGAGCAGTACTTC. Protein sequence: CASSEGLALGEQYF. The chain couples TRBV6-1 to TRBJ2-7; a possible D gene is TRBD2 (6 bases). The CDR3 is 14 amino acids. Germline loops: CDR1 MNHNS, CDR2 SASEGT. Trimming pared 1 base from V and 7 bases from J, leaving 14 bases between.

This rearrangement joins TRBV6-5 to TRBJ2-7, with 8 positions matching TRBD1. J gave up 4 bases and V 6 bases, and 8 bases lay outside the gene matches. CDR3 length equals 14 residues. Germline V CDR1 and CDR2: MNHEY, SVGAGI. The CDR3 DNA follows: TGTGCCAGCAGACCCGGGACAGGACTGTACGAGCAGTACTTC. This gives the protein CASRPGTGLYEQYF.

The chain couples TRBV7-6 to TRBJ1-1; D might be TRBD1 (5 bases). The germline V and J ends were trimmed by 5 bases and 4 bases, with 14 bases remaining between them. CDR3 length: 14 residues. Germline V CDR1 and CDR2: SGHVS, FNYEAQ. The CDR3: CASSEDTGSTEAFF. Here the CDR3 DNA reads TGTGCCAGCAGCGAAGACACAGGCTCCACTGAAGCTTTCTTT.

The CDR3 spells CASSGTGNNEQFF. The CDR3 coding sequence is TGTGCCAGCAGCGGTACCGGGAACAATGAGCAGTTCTTC. The gene calls are TRBV9 and TRBJ2-1; TRBD2 might be the D (5 bases). This CDR3 region has 13 residues. Germline CDR1 reads SGDLS; CDR2 reads YYNGEE. Trimming took off 3 bases at V and 5 bases at J, with 9 bases between the two ends.

The chain couples TRBV2 to TRBJ1-5; the D is unclear. Trimming pared 2 bases from V and 3 bases from J, leaving 14 bases between. The CDR3 consists of 16 residues. Germline V gene lookup returns CDR1 SNHLY and CDR2 FYNNEI. CDR3 DNA: TGTGCCAGCAGTGAAAATCGGCGGGGAAACAATCAGCCCCAGCATTTT. Translated, it gives CASSENRRGNNQPQHF.

V is TRBV11-3 and J is TRBJ1-3; D is possibly TRBD1 (5 bases). V was clipped by 5 bases and J by 9 bases, with 11 bases between them. Germline values: CDR1 SGHNT, CDR2 YENEEA. This CDR3 comprises 12 residues. CDR3: CASSAPQGTIYF. DNA for the CDR3: TGTGCCAGCAGCGCCCCCCAGGGCACCATATATTTT.

This rearrangement joins TRBV19 to TRBJ2-4, with 8 bases lining up with TRBD1. Germline assignment: CDR1 LNHDA and CDR2 SQIVND (reference sequence). There are 14 residues in the CDR3. The J segment lost 8 bases and the V segment lost 1 base, leaving 4 bases of the junction unmatched. CDR3 in DNA: TGTGCCAGTAGTATAGTCCAGACAGGGGACATTCAGTACTTC. It codes for CASSIVQTGDIQYF.

The chain employs TRBV10-3 and TRBJ2-2, with TRBD1 matching over 7 bases. The J segment lost 6 bases and the V segment lost 4 bases, leaving 2 bases of the junction unmatched. CDR3 length: 13 amino acids. Germline-derived CDR1 and CDR2 are ENHRY and SYGVKD. The CDR3 is CAISGQGSGELFF. CDR3 nucleotide sequence: TGTGCCATCAGTGGACAGGGTTCCGGGGAGCTGTTTTTT.

V and J are TRBV4-2 and TRBJ1-1; 12 nucleotides match TRBD1. The V gene's germline CDR1 is LGHNA and CDR2 YNFKEQ. Trimming cost V 2 bases and J 2 bases; bases outside gene matches: 6. The CDR3 contains 17 residues. In DNA form, the CDR3 reads TGTGCCAGCAGCCAATACCGGGACAGGGGGCCTAACACTGAAGCTTTCTTT. It is translated as CASSQYRDRGPNTEAFF.

The chain carries TRBV3-1 (or the pseudogene TRBV3-2) and TRBJ1-1; perhaps TRBD1 as D (5 bases). The germline CDR1 and CDR2 sequences are LGHDT and YNNKEL (reference sequence). V was pared by 8 bases and J by 5 bases, with 12 bases between. The CDR3 extends over 12 amino acids. The CDR3 loop is CASGHELTEAFF. CDR3 nucleotide sequence: TGTGCCAGCGGACACGAACTGACTGAAGCTTTCTTT.

This chain links TRBV5-8 with TRBJ1-2; no clear D gene. V was pared by 2 bases and J by 0 bases, with 11 bases between. CDR1 is SGHTS and CDR2 is YDEGEE in the germline V gene. The CDR3 is made up of 15 amino acids. CDR3 bases: TGTGCCAGCAGCTTTCCCCTTGGAGCTAACTATGGCTACACCTTC. Translation: CASSFPLGANYGYTF.

The rearrangement links TRBV27 to TRBJ1-3, with 8 positions matching TRBD1. Germline loops: CDR1 MNHEY, CDR2 SMNVEV (reference sequence). The CDR3 spans 16 residues. V was pared by 5 bases and J by 0 bases, with 6 bases of the junction left unmatched. CDR3: CASSPGQGPSGNTIYF. The DNA for the CDR3 is TGTGCCAGCAGTCCTGGACAGGGACCCTCTGGAAACACCATATATTTT.

The J gene is TRBJ2-1, the V gene TRBV27; 10 bases align to TRBD2. Germline V gene data show CDR1 as MNHEY and CDR2 as SMNVEV (reference sequence). The CDR3 has 13 residues. V was pared by 8 bases and J by 5 bases, with 3 bases of the junction left unmatched. CDR3 in amino acids: CASGTSVNNEQFF. Written as DNA, the CDR3 is TGTGCCAGCGGGACTAGCGTAAACAATGAGCAGTTCTTC.